These 8 T cell receptor beta chains share one sample of origin, sequenced in a study of PD-1 blockade in classical Hodgkin lymphoma. The method was immunoSEQ multiplex PCR; TCRdb's version includes in-frame clones alone and lacks a portion of them. This sample carries about 32,000 clones, approximately 80% of them seen once, and the ten largest clones take more than 30%. Exposure to brentuximab vedotin varied, and each patient had relapsed following autologous stem cell transplantation. The sequences come from peripheral blood mononuclear cells (PBMCs), collected at baseline. Source of these receptors: a human donor with classical Hodgkin lymphoma.

The genes are TRBV11-3 and TRBJ2-1, with a weak D call TRBD1 (5 bases). Germline loops: CDR1 SGHNT, CDR2 YENEEA. Trimming removed 1 base from V and 8 bases from J, with 12 bases in between. The CDR3 totals 14 residues. The CDR3 DNA follows: TGTGCCAGCAGCTTAGTTAGCAGGGCCCATGAGCAGTTCTTC. It translates to CASSLVSRAHEQFF.

The CDR3 loop is CASVEGASGANVLTF. The CDR3 region has the DNA TGTGCCAGCGTCGAGGGGGCTTCGGGGGCCAACGTCCTGACTTTC. V and J are TRBV6-1 and TRBJ2-6, with TRBD1 identical over 7 bases. Trimming cost V 8 bases and J 4 bases; bases outside gene matches: 8. The CDR3 has 15 residues. Germline-derived CDR1 and CDR2 are MNHNS and SASEGT.

The chain recombines TRBV6-1 with TRBJ2-7; perhaps D is TRBD1 or TRBD2 (6 bases each). Per germline, CDR1 MNHNS and CDR2 SASEGT. The CDR3 is 15 amino acids. The germline V and J ends were trimmed by 8 bases and 0 bases, with 17 bases remaining between them. The CDR3 is CASWGPGAYSYEQYF. The CDR3 coding sequence is TGTGCCAGCTGGGGTCCGGGGGCCTACTCCTACGAGCAGTACTTC.

This clone turned up a few times. The V call is TRBV9, the J call TRBJ2-3, with 7 bases that match TRBD1. The V gene's germline CDR1 is SGDLS and CDR2 YYNGEE. Trimming removed 2 bases from V and 2 bases from J; junction bases left unmatched: 5. The CDR3 extends over 15 amino acids. The CDR3 is CASSVQGVFTDTQYF. The CDR3 nucleotides are TGTGCCAGCAGCGTTCAGGGGGTTTTCACAGATACGCAGTATTTT. The whole variable domain, filled in from reference TRBV9 and TRBJ2-3, reads DSGVTQTPKHLITATGQRVTLRCSPRSGDLSVYWYQQSLDQGLQFLIQYYNGEERAKGNILERFSAQQFPDLHSELNLSSLELGDSALYFCASSVQGVFTDTQYFGPGTRLTVL.

This clone was counted once. The gene calls are TRBV7-2 and TRBJ1-2; perhaps TRBD1 as D (5 bases). Trimming removed 4 bases at V and 7 bases at J, with 22 bases between. Germline V gene data show CDR1 as SGHTA and CDR2 as FQGNSA. This CDR3 has 16 amino acids. CDR3 protein: CASSSSALEGAGGYTF. The CDR3 bases are TGTGCCAGCAGCTCCTCTGCTTTAGAAGGGGCAGGTGGCTACACCTTC.

This clone has more than one count but fewer than ten. The rearrangement uses TRBV7-2 and TRBJ1-5; D not certain. The CDR3 runs to 13 residues. Trimming pared 0 bases from V and 6 bases from J, leaving 6 bases between. Germline assignment: CDR1 SGHTA and CDR2 FQGNSA. CDR3 in amino acids: CASSLAFGQPQHF. The CDR3 nucleotides are TGTGCCAGCAGCTTAGCCTTCGGTCAGCCCCAGCATTTT.

This chain connects TRBV28 to TRBJ2-1; D ambiguous. Trimming pared 4 bases from V and 4 bases from J, leaving 5 bases between. The CDR3 has 12 amino acids. CDR1 is MDHEN and CDR2 is SYDVKM in the germline V gene. CDR3 sequence (DNA): TGTGCCAGCAGTTCCCCGTACAATGAGCAGTTCTTC. Amino acid sequence: CASSSPYNEQFF.

This rearrangement joins TRBV27 to TRBJ2-7, with a tentative D call TRBD2 (6 bases). Germline-derived CDR1 and CDR2 are MNHEY and SMNVEV (reference sequence). The CDR3 covers 14 residues. Trimming removed 6 bases from V and 0 bases from J, with 12 bases in between. As DNA, the CDR3 is TGTGCCAGCAGATCGGAGGGAGGCTCCTACGAGCAGTACTTC. It encodes CASRSEGGSYEQYF.